Listed here is a single T cell receptor beta chain. Trimming pared 5 bases from V and 7 bases from J, leaving 8 bases between. The CDR3 has 11 amino acids. Germline lookup yields CDR1 SGHVS and CDR2 FQNEAQ. The time point was: peripheral blood 6 weeks after treatment start. Clones were sequenced by immunoSEQ multiplex PCR, and TCRdb holds only the in-frame ones, with some missing. Here the sample spans fewer than 30,000 clones, 84% being singletons. This entry belongs to a study of PD-L1 blockade in urothelial cancer. Study-wide context: Males with bladder-origin urothelial cancer constituted about 90% of the roughly 30 patients. Median T cell yield from blood was fewer than 150,000. Before enrollment, 0 to 3 chemotherapy regimens had been given to patients. Blood analyses occurred 3 weeks (second dose) and 6 weeks post treatment start.

The receptor was isolated from a man aged 70-80 years with urothelial cancer. The chain is built from TRBV7-8 and TRBJ1-2; unclear D gene. The specimen comprised PBMCs, sampled around atezolizumab (anti-PD-L1) treatment. Here the CDR3 DNA reads TGTGCCAGCAGCAGAGAGGGTGGCTACACCTTC. It is translated as CASSREGGYTF.